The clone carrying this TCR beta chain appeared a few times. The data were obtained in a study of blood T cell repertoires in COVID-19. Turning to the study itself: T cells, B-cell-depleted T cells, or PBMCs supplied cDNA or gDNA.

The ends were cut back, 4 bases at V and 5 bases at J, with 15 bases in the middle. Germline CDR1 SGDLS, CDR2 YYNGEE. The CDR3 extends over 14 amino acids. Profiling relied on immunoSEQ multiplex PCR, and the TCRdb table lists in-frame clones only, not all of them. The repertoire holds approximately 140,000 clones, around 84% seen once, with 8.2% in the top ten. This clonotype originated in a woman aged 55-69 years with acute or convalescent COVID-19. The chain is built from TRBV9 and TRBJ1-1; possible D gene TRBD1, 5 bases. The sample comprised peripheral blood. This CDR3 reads CASSPSQAGTEAFF. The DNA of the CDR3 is TGTGCCAGCAGCCCCTCACAGGCGGGGACTGAAGCTTTCTTT.